The clone carrying this TCR beta chain showed up just a few times. Profiled with immunoSEQ multiplex PCR; TCRdb holds only in-frame clones, not every one. Found here are 250,000 to 350,000 clones, approximately 85% of them singletons; the top ten hold about 4.3%. Assignments of participants to cohorts depended upon their own reported clinical history. The CDR3 has 15 residues. The germline CDR1 and CDR2 sequences are MNHNS and SASEGT. V was pared by 1 base and J by 6 bases, with 13 bases between. This record comes from a study of blood T cell repertoires in COVID-19. The specimen was PBMCs or T cells enriched from blood (not recorded which). This TCR derives from a woman in her 30s who had recovered from COVID-19. The chain recombines TRBV6-1 with TRBJ2-1, with D perhaps matching TRBD1 (5 bases). CDR3 DNA: TGTGCCAGCAGTGAAGTGGTCGGCCAGGGCAATGAGCAGTTCTTC. Amino acid sequence: CASSEVVGQGNEQFF.